Following are 20 T cell receptor beta chains from one sample sequenced in a study of human T cells and chemical hapten exposure (dated by TCRdb to about 2021). The time point label corresponds to: patch test 3, about 24 weeks after DPC sensitization. The label giving this sample's treatment or condition can be read as: therapeutic diphenylcyclopropenone sensitization with weekly scalp DPC. Libraries came from RACE. Sequencer: NextSeq 500. Using fastp at Q25 and MiXCR, TCRdb reprocessed the public reads and kept productive beta chains. When rows share a CDR3 protein, they turn into one entry using the most common DNA and genes. The sample yields more than 95,000 distinct CDR3 sequences; 27% were counted once. The top ten hold 10% of the sample. The sample consisted of whole blood, taken in connection with sensitization to the hapten diphenylcyclopropenone (DPC). The origin of the receptors is a man aged 35-49 years with alopecia areata. Some clones in this sample may be carry-over from other donors' samples.

This clonotype has a handful of counts. This chain links TRBV28 with TRBJ1-3, with 10 bases lining up with TRBD1. Germline assignment: CDR1 MDHEN and CDR2 SYDVKM. Trimming at V came to 5 bases and at J to 6 bases, leaving 7 bases not matched to a gene. CDR3 length: 15 residues. CDR3 residues: CASSPPGQGINTIYF. CDR3 DNA sequence: TGTGCCAGCAGTCCCCCGGGACAGGGGATAAACACCATATATTTT.

J is TRBJ2-1 and V is TRBV19; TRBD2 might be the D (6 bases). Trimming left V 6 bases short and J 1 base short, with 16 bases between. This CDR3 is 16 amino acids long. In germline, CDR1 is LNHDA, CDR2 SQIVND (reference sequence). The CDR3 protein is CASRTRAGQSYNEQFF. The CDR3 DNA reads as TGTGCCAGTAGGACTCGAGCGGGCCAGTCCTACAATGAGCAGTTCTTC.

The chain has TRBV6-5 and TRBJ1-6, with TRBD1 matching 8 bases. Trimming at V came to 0 bases and at J to 0 bases, leaving 7 bases not matched to a gene. The CDR3 sequence is 19 residues long. Germline lookup yields CDR1 MNHEY and CDR2 SVGAGI. The CDR3 here is CASSYSRTGGSSYNSPLHF. The CDR3 DNA reads as TGTGCCAGCAGTTACTCGAGAACAGGGGGGAGCTCCTATAATTCACCCCTCCACTTT.

The V call is TRBV29-1, the J call TRBJ2-1, with 10 bases fitting TRBD2. Looked up from germline, CDR1 is SQVTM and CDR2 is ANQGSEA. V lost 2 bases to trimming and J lost 5 bases; unmatched junction nucleotides: 6. The CDR3 has 15 amino acids. DNA for the CDR3: TGCAGCGTTGAAAGATTAGCGGGAGGTGACAATGAGCAGTTCTTC. Translation gives CSVERLAGGDNEQFF.

The chain couples TRBV21-1 to TRBJ1-5. TRBV21-1 constitutes a pseudogene. CDR3 size: 15 residues. As DNA, the CDR3 is TGTGCCAGCAGCAGGAAACGGTATAGCAATCAGCCCCAGCATTTT. Translating gives CASSRKRYSNQPQHF.

This chain joins TRBV20-1 and TRBJ2-7, with 11 bases lining up with TRBD1. The V gene's germline CDR1 is DFQATT and CDR2 SNEGSKA (reference sequence). V dropped 6 bases and J dropped 1; count of bases not matched to a gene: 8. The CDR3 sequence is 15 residues long. This chain's CDR3 is CSAERGTGGSYEQYF. In DNA, the CDR3 is TGCAGTGCGGAGAGGGGGACAGGGGGATCCTACGAGCAGTACTTC.

This clonotype was seen a few times. The genes are TRBV20-1 and TRBJ2-1, with 13 positions matching TRBD2. Germline V gene sequence: CDR1 DFQATT, CDR2 SNEGSKA (reference sequence). The CDR3 covers 15 residues. V shed 4 bases, J shed 5 bases, and the junction held 5 bases outside the gene matches. CDR3 sequence (DNA): TGCAGTGCTATTAGGACTAGCGGGAGTGACAATGAGCAGTTCTTC. Protein: CSAIRTSGSDNEQFF.

This clonotype occurred a few times. This chain uses TRBV7-6 with TRBJ2-1; either TRBD1 or TRBD2 may supply D (5 bases each). Germline V lookup: CDR1 SGHVS, CDR2 FNYEAQ. The CDR3 runs 14 residues. Trimming took 5 bases from V and 3 from J, leaving 11 bases between them. CDR3 DNA: TGTGCCAGCAGCCCTAGCAGGGTCTACAATGAGCAGTTCTTC. It specifies CASSPSRVYNEQFF.

This clonotype has just a few counts. The chain combines TRBV12-3 or TRBV12-4 with TRBJ1-1; 10 bases agree with TRBD1. The CDR3 extends over 14 amino acids. The V and J ends lost 3 bases and 5 bases, in that order; junction bases with no gene match: 3. The CDR3 is CASSFDRGRTEAFF. The CDR3 DNA reads TGTGCCAGCAGTTTTGACAGGGGGCGAACTGAAGCTTTCTTT.

Here the CDR3 DNA reads TGTGCCAGCACCCTAGGGCGGGACGCTACAGATACGCAGTATTTT. Amino acid sequence: CASTLGRDATDTQYF. The rearrangement joins TRBV12-3 or TRBV12-4 to TRBJ2-3; possible D gene TRBD2, 6 bases. The V gene lost 7 bases and the J gene lost 3 bases, with 17 bases spanning the gap. The CDR3 is 15 residues long.

This clonotype was observed a few times. The rearrangement joins TRBV29-1 to TRBJ2-5; 9 bases align to TRBD2. The length of the CDR3 is 15 residues. The trim removed 1 base at V and 4 bases at J, leaving 7 bases unmatched. Germline V gene sequence: CDR1 SQVTM, CDR2 ANQGSEA. The CDR3 coding sequence is TGCAGCGTTGAAGCAAGACGGCGGGAGGGAGAGACCCAGTACTTC. Protein sequence: CSVEARRREGETQYF. Looking up the rest from reference TRBV29-1 and TRBJ2-5 gives the full variable domain: SAVISQKPSRDICQRGTSLTIQCQVDSQVTMMFWYRQQPGQSLTLIATANQGSEATYESGFVIDKFPISRPNLTFSTLTVSNMSPEDSSIYLCSVEARRREGETQYFGPGTRLLVL.

The chain recombines TRBV28 with TRBJ2-7, with TRBD1 matching over 9 bases. The CDR3 extends over 16 amino acids. Germline V gene lookup returns CDR1 MDHEN and CDR2 SYDVKM. The junction had 11 bases not matched to a gene; V was cut back by 4 bases and J by 4 bases. CDR3 sequence reads: CASSSPLRTGVYEQYF. In DNA form, the CDR3 reads TGTGCCAGCAGTTCTCCTCTAAGGACAGGGGTTTACGAGCAGTACTTC.

This chain connects TRBV20-1 to TRBJ1-6; D is unclear. Trimming removed 0 bases from V and 14 bases from J, with 17 bases in between. This CDR3 region has 14 residues. Per germline, CDR1 DFQATT and CDR2 SNEGSKA (reference sequence). CDR3 nucleotide sequence: TGCAGTGCTAGAGATTTTAGAGGAGGTGGATCCCTCCACTTT. Its protein product is CSARDFRGGGSLHF.

J is TRBJ2-7 and V is TRBV7-9; D gene uncertain. The CDR3 is made up of 16 amino acids. CDR1 SEHNR and CDR2 FQNEAQ come from the germline V gene (reference sequence). Trimming pared 4 bases from V and 2 bases from J, leaving 18 bases between. Written as DNA, the CDR3 is TGTGCCAGCAGCTCTTCGACTGGCCTTAGCACCTACGAGCAGTACTTC. This encodes CASSSSTGLSTYEQYF.

The chain recombines TRBV11-1 with TRBJ2-3, with 8 nucleotides matching TRBD2. J lost 4 bases, V lost 5 bases, and 8 bases had no gene match. Germline loops: CDR1 SGHAT, CDR2 FQDESV (reference sequence). The CDR3 runs to 15 residues. The CDR3 loop is CASSPKRERADTQYF. CDR3 DNA: TGTGCCAGCAGCCCGAAGCGGGAGAGGGCAGATACGCAGTATTTT.

The sample holds a few counts of this clonotype. The CDR3 sequence is CASSYSSDTEAFF. The DNA of the CDR3 is TGTGCCAGCAGTTACTCCAGTGACACTGAAGCTTTCTTT. V is TRBV6-5 and J is TRBJ1-1; no reliable D call. V was clipped by 0 bases and J by 3 bases, with 5 bases between them. The CDR3 totals 13 residues. Germline V gives CDR1 MNHEY, CDR2 SVGAGI.

The chain links TRBV24-1 to TRBJ2-2; D may correspond to TRBD1 or TRBD2 (7 bases each). Deletions cut 5 bases from V and 0 bases from J, with 18 bases between. The CDR3 loop spans 18 amino acids. From germline, CDR1 is KGHDR and CDR2 SFDVKD. The CDR3 here is CATSAPQGEGPNTGELFF. The CDR3 nucleotides are TGTGCCACCAGTGCTCCCCAGGGGGAGGGCCCGAACACCGGGGAGCTGTTTTTT.

This chain connects TRBV11-2 to TRBJ1-1; D is unresolved. Germline lookup yields CDR1 SGHAT and CDR2 FQNNGV. The CDR3 extends over 14 amino acids. The V and J ends lost 5 bases and 4 bases respectively, with 14 bases between them. Here the CDR3 DNA reads TGTGCCAGCAGCCCACTTCCCTCAGGCACTGAAGCTTTCTTT. Encoded protein: CASSPLPSGTEAFF.

This clonotype was seen ten or more times. The V gene is TRBV7-9, the J gene TRBJ2-3, with D tentatively TRBD1 (8 bases). Germline CDR1 is SEHNR and CDR2 is FQNEAQ (reference sequence). The CDR3 sequence is 14 residues long. Trimming cost V 5 bases and J 4 bases, with 13 bases left between them. The CDR3 region is CASSLTGGADTQYF. The CDR3 region has the DNA TGTGCCAGCAGCCTCACAGGGGGGGCAGATACGCAGTATTTT.

This chain connects TRBV25-1 to TRBJ1-2; TRBD1 matches 8 bases. CDR1 and CDR2 from the germline V gene are MGHDK and SYGVNS. V lost 2 bases to trimming and J lost 4 bases; unmatched junction nucleotides: 6. This CDR3 is built from 15 residues. The CDR3 DNA sequence: TGTGCCAGCAGTGAAACGACAGGGGATATCTATGGCTACACCTTC. Its protein product is CASSETTGDIYGYTF.